This T cell receptor beta chain emerged from a study of CD8+ T cells in alopecia areata (dated by TCRdb to 2017 to 2018). Some background on the complete study: The treated patients took part in an open-label pilot trial in which moderate-to-severe alopecia areata was treated with oral tofacitinib at 5 to 10 mg twice daily. Tofacitinib was given for 6 to 18 months, followed by 6 months of follow-up off drug to assess delayed response and recurrence. Disease severity in treated patients was measured with the SALT score, which quantifies the percentage of affected scalp surface area. In both human patients and the C3H/HeJ mouse model, the study applied high-throughput TCRbeta sequencing to look at T cell clonal expansion in alopecia areata. On the human side, TCRbeta sequencing was run on scalp tissue and on sorted CD4+ and CD8+ peripheral blood T cells from healthy controls and from alopecia areata patients with either patchy or totalis/universalis disease. Patients on tofacitinib were biopsied at baseline and after 4 and 24 weeks of treatment, and several of the patients also had a later scalp biopsy. Scalp clonality was compared across normal scalp (n=4), patchy alopecia areata scalp (n=8), and alopecia totalis/universalis scalp (n=8). The RNA source kit depended on sample type: the PAXgene miRNA kit for fixed scalp, the miRNeasy kit for PBMCs, and the RNeasy kit for mouse skin. immunoSEQ multiplex PCR using 35 Vbeta forward primers and 13 Jbeta reverse primers was used to amplify TCRbeta CDR3 regions.

General study outcomes and caveats: Tofacitinib significantly decreased scalp clonality and the number of expanded CD8+ clones among the top 100 scalp clones. Compared with normal scalp, lesional scalp had higher clonality and more expanded CD8+ clones, particularly in alopecia totalis/universalis, a pattern that suggests antigenic drive. Because the treated cohort was small and had only one nonresponder, larger studies are needed to examine links between baseline CD8+ expansion and response. Resident alphabeta T cells in normal human skin are also sequenced, complicating scalp TCR repertoire analysis, unlike mouse skin dominated by gammadelta T cells. Many expanded lesional clones persisted in scalp and blood during tofacitinib treatment, which may partly explain relapse after stopping treatment. Shared TCR sequences between patients were less evident than in mice, which may be partly attributable to HLA diversity in the patient population.

The treatment or condition label on this specimen signifies: oral pan-JAK inhibitor, 5-10 mg twice daily. Lesional scalp punch biopsies and peripheral blood were obtained from alopecia areata patients. After PBMCs were isolated by density centrifugation and stained for CD3, CD4 and CD8, a FACSAria was used to sort CD4+ and CD8+ T cells. Receptor libraries were prepared by the immunoSEQ multiplex PCR assay. RNA was extracted from all samples and reverse transcribed into cDNA, which served as template for TCR sequencing. SuperScript III was used for first-strand cDNA synthesis, primed with a 2:1 mix of oligo-dT and random hexamers. A synthetic immune receptor repertoire was used to assess amplification bias, and residual bias was removed computationally. The authors processed their data as follows. After raw reads were preprocessed to remove errors, the CDR3 was defined following IMGT conventions as running from the conserved cysteine to phenylalanine. Clonality was computed by normalizing Shannon entropy by log2 of the number of productive unique TCRs and subtracting the result from 1. Whether each scalp clone was CD4 or CD8 was inferred by checking scalp TCRbeta sequences against the CD4 and CD8 repertoires from sorted blood. TCRdb's version of the immuneACCESS table is confined to in-frame rearrangements and falls short of the full clone set. An unresolved V gene accounts for under half of the shortfall where checked; the remainder is of unknown origin. V, J and clone size reflect that table, while D and trimming were determined from the DNA. This sample lists fewer than 250,000 clones; approximately 67% were detected once. The ten largest clones represent roughly 1.3% of the sample.

CDR1 and CDR2, looked up from the germline V gene, are SQVTM and ANQGSEA. From the cysteine up to the phenylalanine, the CDR3 has a length of 11 residues. The read is trimmed to its CDR3 DNA, 33 bases read in frame from base 1. This clone was detected a few times. Its antigen has not been determined. No base quality information exists; no much larger clone differs at one position. The specimen comprised CD4+ T cells sorted from blood, sampled between weeks 49 and 50, from a patient treated with tofacitinib. This TCR came from a human donor with alopecia areata. Rearrangement joined TRBV29-1 to TRBJ2-1, and the D gene may be TRBD1, 5 bases matching. CDR3 reads: CTGSDYNEQFF. The DNA reads as follows: TGCACAGGGTCGGACTACAATGAGCAGTTCTTC.